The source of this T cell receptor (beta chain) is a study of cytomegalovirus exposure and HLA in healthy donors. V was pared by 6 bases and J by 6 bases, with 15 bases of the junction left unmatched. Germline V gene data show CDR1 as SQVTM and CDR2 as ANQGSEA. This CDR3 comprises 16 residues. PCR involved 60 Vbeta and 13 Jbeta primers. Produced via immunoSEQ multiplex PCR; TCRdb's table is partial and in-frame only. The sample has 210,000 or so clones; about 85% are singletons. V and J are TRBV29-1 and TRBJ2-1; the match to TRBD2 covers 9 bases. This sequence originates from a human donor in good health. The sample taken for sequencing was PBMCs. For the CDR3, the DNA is TGCAGCGTCGGCCAGCGCCGGCGGGAGGGTCGCAATGAGCAGTTCTTC. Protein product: CSVGQRRREGRNEQFF.